This TCR beta chain was obtained from a study of regulatory T cells in long-lasting Graves disease. According to the study, TCR beta libraries were built with iRepertoire HTBI primers and CDR3-region Arm-PCR. TCRdb re-analysed the multiplex PCR reads in MiXCR, keeping a single row per CDR3 protein. The sample lists hundreds of thousands of distinct CDR3 sequences, around 11% occurring once. Stated time point: newly diagnosed GD, antithyroid drugs for less than 3 months. RNA from PBMCs was the source of the TCR library. This CDR3 spans 14 amino acids. Germline V lookup: CDR1 GTSNPN, CDR2 SVGIG (reference sequence). V lost 8 bases and J 4 bases, leaving 20 bases between the germline ends. Separately, the same data were catalogued under a study of T cells in Graves' hyperthyroidism and ophthalmopathy. As reported in that work: Classification by a 13 V-J model distinguished ophthalmopathy from stable hyperthyroidism.

The sequence was collected from a woman aged 25 to 45 with Graves disease. The chain employs TRBV30 and TRBJ1-1, with a weak D call TRBD1 (6 bases). Here the sequenced sample was peripheral blood mononuclear cells (PBMCs), taken at new diagnosis, from a patient treated with antithyroid drugs. The CDR3 coding sequence is TGTGCCCGATGGTCTGGGGGGCCGGGCACTGAAGCTTTCTTT. It specifies CARWSGGPGTEAFF.